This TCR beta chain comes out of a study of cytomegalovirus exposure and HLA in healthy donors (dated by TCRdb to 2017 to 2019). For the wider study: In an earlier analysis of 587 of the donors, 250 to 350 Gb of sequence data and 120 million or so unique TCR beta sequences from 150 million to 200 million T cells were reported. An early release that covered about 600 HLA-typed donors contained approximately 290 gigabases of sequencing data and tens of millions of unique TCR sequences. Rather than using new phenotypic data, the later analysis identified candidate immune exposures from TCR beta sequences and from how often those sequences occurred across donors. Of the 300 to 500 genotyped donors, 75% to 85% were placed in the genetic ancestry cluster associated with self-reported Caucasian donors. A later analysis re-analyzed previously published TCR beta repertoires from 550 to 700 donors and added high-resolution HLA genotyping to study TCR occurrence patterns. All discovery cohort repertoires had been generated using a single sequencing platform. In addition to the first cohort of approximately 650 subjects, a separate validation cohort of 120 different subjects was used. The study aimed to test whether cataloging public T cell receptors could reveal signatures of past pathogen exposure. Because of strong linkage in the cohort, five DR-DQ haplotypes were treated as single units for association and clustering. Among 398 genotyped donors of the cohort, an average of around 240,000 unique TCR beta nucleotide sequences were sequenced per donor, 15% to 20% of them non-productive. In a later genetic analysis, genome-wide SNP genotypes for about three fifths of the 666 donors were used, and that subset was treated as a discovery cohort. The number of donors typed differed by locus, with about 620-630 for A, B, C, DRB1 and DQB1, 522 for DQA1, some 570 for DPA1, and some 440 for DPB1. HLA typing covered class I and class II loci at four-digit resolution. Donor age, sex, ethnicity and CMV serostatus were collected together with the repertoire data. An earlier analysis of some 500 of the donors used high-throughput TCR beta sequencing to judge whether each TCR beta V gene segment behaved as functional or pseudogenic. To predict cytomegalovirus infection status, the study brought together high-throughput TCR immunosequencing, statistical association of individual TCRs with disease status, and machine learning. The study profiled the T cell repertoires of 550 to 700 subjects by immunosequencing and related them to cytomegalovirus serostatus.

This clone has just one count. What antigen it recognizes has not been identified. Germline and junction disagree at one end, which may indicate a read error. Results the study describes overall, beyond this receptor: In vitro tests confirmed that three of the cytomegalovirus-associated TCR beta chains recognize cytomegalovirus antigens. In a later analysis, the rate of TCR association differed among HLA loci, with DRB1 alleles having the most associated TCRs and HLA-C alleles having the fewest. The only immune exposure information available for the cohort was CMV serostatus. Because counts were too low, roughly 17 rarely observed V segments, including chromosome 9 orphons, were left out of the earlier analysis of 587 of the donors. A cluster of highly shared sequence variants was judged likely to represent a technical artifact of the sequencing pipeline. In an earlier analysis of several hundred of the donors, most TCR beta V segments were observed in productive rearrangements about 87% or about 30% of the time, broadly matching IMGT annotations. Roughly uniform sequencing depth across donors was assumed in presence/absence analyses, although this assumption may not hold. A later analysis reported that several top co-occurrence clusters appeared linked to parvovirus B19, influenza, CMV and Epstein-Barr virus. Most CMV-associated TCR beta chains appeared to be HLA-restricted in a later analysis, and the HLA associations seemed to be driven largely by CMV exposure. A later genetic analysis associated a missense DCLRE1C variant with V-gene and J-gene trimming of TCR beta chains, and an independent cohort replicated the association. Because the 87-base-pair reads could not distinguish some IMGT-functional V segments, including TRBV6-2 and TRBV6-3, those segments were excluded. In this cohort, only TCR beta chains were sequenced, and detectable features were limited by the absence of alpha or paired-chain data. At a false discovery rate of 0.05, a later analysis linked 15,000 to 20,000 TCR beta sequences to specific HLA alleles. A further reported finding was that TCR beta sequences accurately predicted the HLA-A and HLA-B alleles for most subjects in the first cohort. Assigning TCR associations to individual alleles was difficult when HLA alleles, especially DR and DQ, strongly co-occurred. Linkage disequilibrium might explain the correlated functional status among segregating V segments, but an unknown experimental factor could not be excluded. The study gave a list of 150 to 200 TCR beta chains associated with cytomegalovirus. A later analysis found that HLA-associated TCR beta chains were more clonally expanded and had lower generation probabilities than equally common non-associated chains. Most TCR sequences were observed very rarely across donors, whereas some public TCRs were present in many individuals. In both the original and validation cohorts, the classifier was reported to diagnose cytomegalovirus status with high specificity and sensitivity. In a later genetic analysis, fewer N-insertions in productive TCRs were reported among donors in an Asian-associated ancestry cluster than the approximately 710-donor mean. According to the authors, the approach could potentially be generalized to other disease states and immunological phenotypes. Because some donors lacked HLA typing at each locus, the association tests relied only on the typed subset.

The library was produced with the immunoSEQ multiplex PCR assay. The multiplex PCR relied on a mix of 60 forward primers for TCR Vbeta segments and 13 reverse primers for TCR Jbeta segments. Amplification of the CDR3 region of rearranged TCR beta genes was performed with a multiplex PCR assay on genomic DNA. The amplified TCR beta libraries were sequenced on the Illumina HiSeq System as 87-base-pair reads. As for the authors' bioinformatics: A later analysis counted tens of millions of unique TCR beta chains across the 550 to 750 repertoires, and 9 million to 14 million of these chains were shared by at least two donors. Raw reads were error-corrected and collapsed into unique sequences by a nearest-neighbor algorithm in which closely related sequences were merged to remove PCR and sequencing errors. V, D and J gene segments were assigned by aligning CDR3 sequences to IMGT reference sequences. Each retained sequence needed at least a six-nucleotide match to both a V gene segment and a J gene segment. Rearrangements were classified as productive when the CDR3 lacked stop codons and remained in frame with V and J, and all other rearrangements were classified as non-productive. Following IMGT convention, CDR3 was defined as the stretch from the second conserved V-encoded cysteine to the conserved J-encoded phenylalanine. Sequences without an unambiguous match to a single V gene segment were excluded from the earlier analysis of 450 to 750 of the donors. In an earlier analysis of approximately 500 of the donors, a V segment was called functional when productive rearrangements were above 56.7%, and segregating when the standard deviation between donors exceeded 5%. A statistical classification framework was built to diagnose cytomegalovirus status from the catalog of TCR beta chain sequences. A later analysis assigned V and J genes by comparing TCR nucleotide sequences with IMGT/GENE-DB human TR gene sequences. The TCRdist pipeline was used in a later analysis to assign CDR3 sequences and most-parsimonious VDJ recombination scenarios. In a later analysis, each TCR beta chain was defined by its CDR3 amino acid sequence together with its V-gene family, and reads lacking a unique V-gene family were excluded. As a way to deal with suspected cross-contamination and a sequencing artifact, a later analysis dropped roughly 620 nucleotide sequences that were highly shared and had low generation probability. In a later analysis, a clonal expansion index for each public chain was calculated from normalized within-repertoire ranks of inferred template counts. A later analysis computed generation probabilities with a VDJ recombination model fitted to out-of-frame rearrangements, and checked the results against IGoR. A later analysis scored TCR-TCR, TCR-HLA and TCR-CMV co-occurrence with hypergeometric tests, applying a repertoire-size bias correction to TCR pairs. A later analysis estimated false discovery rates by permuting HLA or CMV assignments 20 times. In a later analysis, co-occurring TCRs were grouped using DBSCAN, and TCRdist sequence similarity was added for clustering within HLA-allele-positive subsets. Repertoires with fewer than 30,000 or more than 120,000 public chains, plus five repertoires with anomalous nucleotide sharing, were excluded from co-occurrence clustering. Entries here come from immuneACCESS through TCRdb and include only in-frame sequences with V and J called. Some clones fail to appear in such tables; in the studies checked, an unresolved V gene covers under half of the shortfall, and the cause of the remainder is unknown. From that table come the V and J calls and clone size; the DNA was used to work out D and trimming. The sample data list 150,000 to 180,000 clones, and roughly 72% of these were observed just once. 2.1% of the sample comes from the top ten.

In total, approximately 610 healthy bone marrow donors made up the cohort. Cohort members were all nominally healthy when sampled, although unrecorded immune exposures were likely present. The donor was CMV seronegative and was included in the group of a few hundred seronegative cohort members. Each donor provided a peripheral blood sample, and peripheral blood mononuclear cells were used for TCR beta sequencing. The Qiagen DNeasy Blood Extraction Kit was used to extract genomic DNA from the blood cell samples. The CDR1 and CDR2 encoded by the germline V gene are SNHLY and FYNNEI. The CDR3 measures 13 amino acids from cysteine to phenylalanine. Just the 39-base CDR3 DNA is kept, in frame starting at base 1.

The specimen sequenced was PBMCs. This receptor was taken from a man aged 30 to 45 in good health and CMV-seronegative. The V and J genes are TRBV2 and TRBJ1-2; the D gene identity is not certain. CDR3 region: CASSEDTFYGYTF. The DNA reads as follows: TGTGCCAGCAGCGAAGACACCTTTTATGGCTACACCTTC. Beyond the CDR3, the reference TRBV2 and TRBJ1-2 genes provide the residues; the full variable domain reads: EPEVTQTPSHQVTQMGQEVILRCVPISNHLYFYWYRQILGQKVEFLVSFYNNEISEKSEIFDDQFSVERPDGSNFTLKIRSTKLEDSAMYFCASSEDTFYGYTFGSGTRLTVV.